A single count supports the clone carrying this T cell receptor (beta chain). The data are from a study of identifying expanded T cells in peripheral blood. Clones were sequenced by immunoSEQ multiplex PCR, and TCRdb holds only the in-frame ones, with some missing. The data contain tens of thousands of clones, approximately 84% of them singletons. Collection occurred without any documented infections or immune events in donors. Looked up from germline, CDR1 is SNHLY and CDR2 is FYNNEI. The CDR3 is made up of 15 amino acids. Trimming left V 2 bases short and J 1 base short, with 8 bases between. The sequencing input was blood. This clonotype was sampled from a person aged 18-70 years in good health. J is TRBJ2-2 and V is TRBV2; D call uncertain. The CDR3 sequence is CASSERAVNTGELFF. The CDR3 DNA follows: TGTGCCAGCAGTGAAAGGGCGGTGAACACCGGGGAGCTGTTTTTT. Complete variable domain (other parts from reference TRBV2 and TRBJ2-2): EPEVTQTPSHQVTQMGQEVILRCVPISNHLYFYWYRQILGQKVEFLVSFYNNEISEKSEIFDDQFSVERPDGSNFTLKIRSTKLEDSAMYFCASSERAVNTGELFFGEGSRLTVL.